This is a list of T cell receptor beta chains from one sample in a study of blood T cell repertoires in COVID-19. Data came from immunoSEQ multiplex PCR; TCRdb stores just in-frame clones and leaves some out. The sample holds about 240,000 clones, 80% to 95% seen once. Sequenced input: peripheral blood. The receptors shown here come from a man aged 25 to 45 with COVID-19, enrolled during active disease. The CDR3 runs from the conserved cysteine through the conserved F or W. A D gene is named only where the DNA matches it firmly. For some rows the clone size is stated as once, few or many, or as a class when expanded; others skip it.

v_call,j_call,d_call,clone_size,cdr3_nt,cdr3_aa
TRBV24-1,TRBJ1-2,TRBD1,NA,TGTGCCACCAGTGATTCGAGGACAGGGCGGTATGGCTACACCTTC,CATSDSRTGRYGYTF
TRBV6-6,TRBJ1-5,TRBD1,once,TGTGCCAGCACCGACAGGGCCGATAGCAATCAGCCCCAGCATTTT,CASTDRADSNQPQHF
TRBV5-1,TRBJ2-3,TRBD2,NA,TGCGCCAGCAGCTTGACACGGGGGGTTGGCACAGATACGCAGTATTTT,CASSLTRGVGTDTQYF
TRBV4-1,TRBJ1-1,NA,NA,TGCGCCAGCAGCCAAATTTTCGGACAGAAGATGAACACTGAAGCTTTCTTT,CASSQIFGQKMNTEAFF
TRBV4-1,TRBJ1-1,NA,NA,TGCGCCAGCAGCCAAGACGGGAGGACCGACAGGCGGGGCACTGAAGCTTTCTTT,CASSQDGRTDRRGTEAFF
TRBV12-3/TRBV12-4,TRBJ1-1,TRBD1,NA,TGTGCCAGCAGTTCTTACAGGGGTTCTGAAGCTTTCTTT,CASSSYRGSEAFF
TRBV5-1,TRBJ1-1,TRBD1,once,TGCGCCAGCAGCTTGAACAGACAGGGGGCCAGGGACACTGAAGCTTTCTTT,CASSLNRQGARDTEAFF
TRBV5-4,TRBJ2-5,TRBD2,NA,TGTGCCAGCTCGGGGACTATCCAAGAGACCCAGTACTTC,CASSGTIQETQYF
TRBV3-1/TRBV3-2,TRBJ2-1,NA,NA,TGTGCCAGCAGCCAAGATCCCGGGGGTAATGAGCAGTTCTTC,CASSQDPGGNEQFF
TRBV7-3,TRBJ2-5,NA,NA,TGTGCCAGCAGCTTAAATCCCCTACGAGACACCAATCTTCAAGAGACCCAGTACTTC,CASSLNPLRDTNLQETQYF
TRBV5-1,TRBJ1-4,NA,NA,TGCGCCAGCAGCCGAGAACGTTTGGGGGGAGGTGAGAAACTGTTTTTT,CASSRERLGGGEKLFF
TRBV27,TRBJ1-1,NA,once,TGTGCCAGCAGCGGGGGTCATGAAGCTTTCTTT,CASSGGHEAFF
TRBV11-2,TRBJ2-1,NA,NA,TGTGCCAGCAGCTTTGGCGGCGAAAGCTCCTACAATGAGCAGTTCTTC,CASSFGGESSYNEQFF
TRBV9,TRBJ2-5,TRBD2,NA,TGTGCCAGCAGCCTCTCGGGACTAGCTCAAGAGACCCAGTACTTC,CASSLSGLAQETQYF
TRBV5-1,TRBJ1-3,NA,NA,TGCGCCAGCAGCTTGGTTGGCCCCAACTCTGGAAACACCATATATTTT,CASSLVGPNSGNTIYF
TRBV19,TRBJ1-5,TRBD1,NA,TGTGCCAGTAGTAAATATGGACAGGGTGACAATCAGCCCCAGCATTTT,CASSKYGQGDNQPQHF
TRBV5-4,TRBJ2-2,TRBD1,NA,TGTGCCAGCAGCGAGAGGACAGGGGGGAACACCGGGGAGCTGTTTTTT,CASSERTGGNTGELFF
TRBV2,TRBJ1-2,TRBD1,NA,TGTGCCACAGGGGAGGACAGGGTGGATGGCTACACCTTC,CATGEDRVDGYTF
TRBV6-5,TRBJ1-4,TRBD1,NA,TGTGCCAGCAGGAAAACAGGGGGCGTCGATGAAAAACTGTTTTTT,CASRKTGGVDEKLFF
TRBV27,TRBJ2-1,TRBD2,NA,TGTGCCAGCAGCAGAACTAGCGGGGGATACAATGAGCAGTTCTTC,CASSRTSGGYNEQFF
TRBV19,TRBJ2-7,NA,NA,TGTGCCAGTAGTATAGGAACAGGGTACTACGAGCAGTACTTC,CASSIGTGYYEQYF
TRBV2,TRBJ1-2,NA,NA,TGTGCCAGCAGTGATCAGACCAGACTCCATTATGGCTACACCTTC,CASSDQTRLHYGYTF
TRBV9,TRBJ1-1,NA,NA,TGTGCCAGCAGCGTAGTCTCAGGCTCTGAAGCTTTCTTT,CASSVVSGSEAFF
TRBV2,TRBJ1-3,TRBD1,NA,TGTGCCAGCAGCAGGACAGGGATGCAGCTCGGAAACACCATATATTTT,CASSRTGMQLGNTIYF
TRBV7-3,TRBJ1-1,NA,once,TGTGCCAGCAGCTCGAGCCCCAAGACTGAAGCTTTCTTT,CASSSSPKTEAFF
TRBV5-1,TRBJ2-7,NA,once,TGCGCCAGCAGCTTGGGGACAACCTACGAGCAGTACTTC,CASSLGTTYEQYF